Included here is one T cell receptor (beta chain) sequence, with context. These data are taken from a study of blood T cells in healthy people across ages. In germline, CDR1 is DFQATT, CDR2 SNEGSKA (reference sequence). CDR3 length: 16 residues. The ends lost 3 bases at V and 4 bases at J; junction bases unmatched: 13. A second PCR, run for about 7 to 11 cycles, used a sample-barcoded 5' primer plus a J-beta primer mix. Each CDR3 protein gets one entry after TCRdb re-called the 5' RACE reads with MiXCR. The sample records around 580,000 distinct CDR3 sequences, around 50% being singletons. The sequenced sample was blood. The J gene is TRBJ2-7, the V gene TRBV20-1, with TRBD2 identical over 9 bases. The sequence came from an elderly man in good health. Here the CDR3 reads CSARNSGGGRVYEQYF. The DNA of the CDR3 is TGCAGTGCTAGGAATAGCGGGGGAGGGAGGGTTTACGAGCAGTACTTC.